This is a list of T cell receptor beta chains from one sample in a study of identical twins. One entry per CDR3 protein results from TCRdb running MiXCR on the 5' RACE reads. This table has 1.5 million to 2 million distinct CDR3 sequences, about 31% appearing once. The source material was cord blood. The receptors originated from a newborn girl in good health. CDR3s include the opening cysteine and the closing phenylalanine or tryptophan. The D gene is left open where the match is weak. Clone size is not always given. Where it is, it says once, few, many or a class for expanded clones.

clone_size cdr3_length j_call v_call d_call cdr3_nt cdr3_aa
NA 15 TRBJ2-1 TRBV7-2 TRBD1 TGTGCCAGCAGCCTATACAGGGGGCGGTACAATGAGCAGTTCTTC CASSLYRGRYNEQFF
few 13 TRBJ1-1 TRBV6-1 NA TGTGCCAGCAGAGTTACACTGAACACTGAAGCTTTCTTT CASRVTLNTEAFF
NA 16 TRBJ1-1 TRBV6-6 TRBD1 TGTGCCAGCAGCCGGAAGGGACAGTCCATGAACACTGAAGCTTTCTTT CASSRKGQSMNTEAFF
few 13 TRBJ1-1 TRBV7-2 NA TGTGCCAGCAGCTTAATAGGGGAAACTGAAGCTTTCTTT CASSLIGETEAFF
NA 14 TRBJ2-7 TRBV7-2 TRBD1 TGTGCCAGCAGCCCGGACAGGGCTAGGAATGAGCAGTACTTC CASSPDRARNEQYF
NA 14 TRBJ2-1 TRBV27 NA TGTGCCAGCAGTTTATCGGCGTTTACCTACGAGCAGTTCTTC CASSLSAFTYEQFF
NA 14 TRBJ1-2 TRBV11-2 NA TGTGCCAGCAGCCCGGGGGAGGTCCCCTATGGCTACACCTTC CASSPGEVPYGYTF
few 14 TRBJ1-2 TRBV6-8 TRBD1 TGTGCCGTACCGGGACAGGGGACTAACTATGGCTACACCTTC CAVPGQGTNYGYTF
NA 16 TRBJ2-3 TRBV15 TRBD2 TGTGCCACCAGCAGGACTAAAGCGGGGGGGCTACATACGCAGTATTTT CATSRTKAGGLHTQYF
once 12 TRBJ2-1 TRBV7-2 NA TGTGCCAGCAGCTTAGGGAGGATTCAGCAGTTCTTC CASSLGRIQQFF
many 13 TRBJ2-7 TRBV20-1 NA TGCAGTGCCCCTCGAGGGGGCTCCTACGAGCAGTACTTC CSAPRGGSYEQYF
few 19 TRBJ2-7 TRBV7-2 TRBD2 TGTGCCAGCAGCTTAGTTACTAGCGGGGGCTTCAGCAACTCCTACGAGCAGTACTTC CASSLVTSGGFSNSYEQYF
few 15 TRBJ1-5 TRBV6-6 NA TGTGCCAGCAGTTACTCGGGCAATGCTAATCAGCCCCAGCATTTT CASSYSGNANQPQHF
NA 14 TRBJ2-5 TRBV27 TRBD1 TGTGCCAGCAGTTCCGGGACAGGCCTGTACGGGCAGTACTTC CASSSGTGLYGQYF
NA 15 TRBJ2-7 TRBV20-1 TRBD2 TGCAGTGCCCTACTACTAGCGGGAGGCGTGTACGAGCAGTACTTC CSALLLAGGVYEQYF
few 12 TRBJ2-7 TRBV2 NA TGTGCCAGCACCGATTGGGCCGCAGAGCAGTACTTC CASTDWAAEQYF
NA 15 TRBJ2-1 TRBV4-2 NA TGTGCCAGCAGCCAAGACAAAAACTCCTACAATGAGCAGTTCTTC CASSQDKNSYNEQFF
NA 14 TRBJ1-5 TRBV20-1 NA TGCAGTGCTAGAGAGGACACTAGCAATCAGCCCCAGCATTTT CSAREDTSNQPQHF
NA 11 TRBJ1-1 TRBV9 NA TGTGCCAGCAGCGAGACAAATGAAGCTTTCTTT CASSETNEAFF
NA 17 TRBJ2-7 TRBV4-1 TRBD2 TGCGCCAGCAGCCAAAGGATACTAGCGGGAGGGAACAATGAGCAGTACTTC CASSQRILAGGNNEQYF
NA 16 TRBJ2-7 TRBV28 TRBD2 TGTGCCAGCAGTTTGAGAAAGGGCGGGGGCTCCTACGAGCAGTACTTC CASSLRKGGGSYEQYF
few 16 TRBJ2-1 TRBV27 NA TGTGCCAGCAGTTACAGGACCCAACCTCTCGGCAATGAGCAGTTCTTC CASSYRTQPLGNEQFF
few 14 TRBJ2-1 TRBV20-1 TRBD1 TGCAGTGCTAGGACCGGGACAGGGGTTAGTCAGCAGTTCTTC CSARTGTGVSQQFF
few 12 TRBJ2-3 TRBV14 NA TGTGCCAGCAGCCAAGAGTTTTATACGCAGTATTTT CASSQEFYTQYF
NA 17 TRBJ2-3 TRBV5-5 TRBD2 TGTGCCAGCAGCTTGTCAGTCAGCGGGAGGGCCACAGATACGCAGTATTTT CASSLSVSGRATDTQYF
NA 19 TRBJ2-1 TRBV20-1 NA TGCAGTGCTAGAGATCCGGTGTACAGGCCACTTCGCTCCTACAATGAGCAGTTCTTC CSARDPVYRPLRSYNEQFF
NA 16 TRBJ1-3 TRBV11-2 NA TGTGCCAGCAGCTTTAGGATGGGGCCGGGTGGAAACACCATATATTTT CASSFRMGPGGNTIYF
few 14 TRBJ2-7 TRBV20-1 NA TGCAGTGCTAGAGATGGGGCTGGGACCTACGAGCAGTACTTC CSARDGAGTYEQYF
NA 14 TRBJ1-1 TRBV11-2 NA TGTGCCAGCAGCTATATAGGATTGAACACTGAAGCTTTCTTT CASSYIGLNTEAFF
NA 15 TRBJ2-5 TRBV3-1 NA TGTGCCAGCAGACCCCCGGGCGGGCCCCAAGAGACCCAGTACTTC CASRPPGGPQETQYF
once 16 TRBJ1-1 TRBV24-1 NA TGTGCCACCAGTGCCGAGACAGTGACCGGAAACACTGAAGCTTTCTTT CATSAETVTGNTEAFF
NA 12 TRBJ1-2 TRBV19 NA TGTGCCAGTAGTACATCAGGTTATGGCTACACCTTC CASSTSGYGYTF
few 13 TRBJ1-1 TRBV6-1 NA TGTGCCAGCGGAGTGGGGGCTAGGACTGAAGCTTTCTTT CASGVGARTEAFF
few 12 TRBJ2-1 TRBV5-1 NA TGCGCCAGCGCGAGAGACAGAAATGAGCAGTTCTTC CASARDRNEQFF
NA 14 TRBJ2-5 TRBV19 NA TGTGCCAGTAGTTCGATCGCGGCCGTTAATGAGCAGTACTTC CASSSIAAVNEQYF
NA 16 TRBJ2-3 TRBV7-2 TRBD2 TGTGCCAGCAGCTCCAACGGGAGGGTCGGCACAGATACGCAGTATTTT CASSSNGRVGTDTQYF
NA 19 TRBJ2-5 TRBV7-2 NA TGTGCCAGCAGCTATATAGCGGAGCTCGTGCCTGGTAGGGGTTATGAGCAGTACTTC CASSYIAELVPGRGYEQYF
few 10 TRBJ2-7 TRBV21-1 NA TGTGCCGGACAGGGTTACGAGCAGTACTTC CAGQGYEQYF
NA 18 TRBJ2-5 TRBV12-3/TRBV12-4 TRBD2 TGTGCCAGCAGTTTTGTAGGCCTAGCGGGAGGTAATGGAGAGACCCAGTACTTC CASSFVGLAGGNGETQYF
NA 14 TRBJ2-5 TRBV27 TRBD1 TGTGCCAGCAGTTCCCTGACAGGGCTGTGGGAGCAGTACTTC CASSSLTGLWEQYF
few 14 TRBJ1-2 TRBV7-9 TRBD1 TGTGCCAGCAGCTTACAGGGGGACCTCTATGGCTACACCTTC CASSLQGDLYGYTF